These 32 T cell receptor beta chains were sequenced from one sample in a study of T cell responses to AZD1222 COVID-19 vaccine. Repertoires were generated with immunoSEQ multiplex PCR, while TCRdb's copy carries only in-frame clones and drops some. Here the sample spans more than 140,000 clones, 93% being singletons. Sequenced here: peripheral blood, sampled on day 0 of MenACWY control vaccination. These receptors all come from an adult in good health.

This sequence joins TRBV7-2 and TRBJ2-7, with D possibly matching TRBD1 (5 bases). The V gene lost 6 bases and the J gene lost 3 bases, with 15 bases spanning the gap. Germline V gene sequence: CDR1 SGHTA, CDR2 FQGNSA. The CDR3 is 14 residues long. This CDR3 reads CASRQQDRHYEQYF. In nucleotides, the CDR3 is TGTGCCAGCAGACAACAGGACCGCCACTACGAGCAGTACTTC.

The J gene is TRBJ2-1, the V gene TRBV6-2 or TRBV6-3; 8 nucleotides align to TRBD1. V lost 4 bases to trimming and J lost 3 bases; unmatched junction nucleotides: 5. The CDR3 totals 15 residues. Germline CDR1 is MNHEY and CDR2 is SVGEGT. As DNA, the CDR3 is TGTGCCAGCAGTTCACAGGGGGTGATCTACAATGAGCAGTTCTTC. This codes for CASSSQGVIYNEQFF.

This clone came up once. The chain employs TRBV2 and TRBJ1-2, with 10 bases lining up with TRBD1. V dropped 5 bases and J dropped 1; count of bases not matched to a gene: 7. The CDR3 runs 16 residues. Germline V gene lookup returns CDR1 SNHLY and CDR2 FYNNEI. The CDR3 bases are TGTGCCAGCAGTCCGGGACAGGGGACGTTTAACTATGGCTACACCTTC. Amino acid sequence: CASSPGQGTFNYGYTF.

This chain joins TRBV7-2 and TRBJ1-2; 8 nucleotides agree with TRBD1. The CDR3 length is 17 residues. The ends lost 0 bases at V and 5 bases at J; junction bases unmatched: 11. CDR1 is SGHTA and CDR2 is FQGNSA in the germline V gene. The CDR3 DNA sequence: TGTGCCAGCAGCTTAGCGGAGGGGACAGGCACGATTTATGGCTACACCTTC. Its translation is CASSLAEGTGTIYGYTF.

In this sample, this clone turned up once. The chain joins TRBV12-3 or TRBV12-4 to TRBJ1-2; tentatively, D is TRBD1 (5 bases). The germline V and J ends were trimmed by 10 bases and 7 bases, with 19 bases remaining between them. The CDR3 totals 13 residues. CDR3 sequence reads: CANSRWGDFGYTF. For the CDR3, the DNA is TGTGCCAACTCCCGATGGGGGGATTTTGGCTACACCTTC.

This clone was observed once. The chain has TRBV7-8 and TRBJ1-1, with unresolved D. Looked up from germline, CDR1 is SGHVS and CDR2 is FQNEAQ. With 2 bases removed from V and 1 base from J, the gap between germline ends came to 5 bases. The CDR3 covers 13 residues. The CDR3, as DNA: TGTGCCAGCAGCTTAAGGAAGAACACTGAAGCTTTCTTT. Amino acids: CASSLRKNTEAFF.

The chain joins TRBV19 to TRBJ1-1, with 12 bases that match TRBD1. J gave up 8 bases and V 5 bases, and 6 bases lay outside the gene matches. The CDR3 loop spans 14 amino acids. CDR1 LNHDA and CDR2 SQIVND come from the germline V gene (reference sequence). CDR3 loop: CASSARDRGQEAFF. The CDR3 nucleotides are TGTGCCAGTAGTGCCAGGGACAGGGGGCAAGAAGCTTTCTTT. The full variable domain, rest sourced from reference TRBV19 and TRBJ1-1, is DGGITQSPKYLFRKEGQNVTLSCEQNLNHDAMYWYRQDPGQGLRLIYYSQIVNDFQKGDIAEGYSVSREKKESFPLTVTSAQKNPTAFYLCASSARDRGQEAFFGQGTRLTVV.

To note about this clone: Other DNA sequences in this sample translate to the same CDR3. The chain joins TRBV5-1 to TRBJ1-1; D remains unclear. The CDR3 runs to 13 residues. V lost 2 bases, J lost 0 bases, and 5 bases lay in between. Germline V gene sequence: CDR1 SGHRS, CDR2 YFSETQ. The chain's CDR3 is CASSLGVNTEAFF. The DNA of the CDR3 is TGCGCCAGCAGCTTAGGCGTGAACACTGAAGCTTTCTTT.

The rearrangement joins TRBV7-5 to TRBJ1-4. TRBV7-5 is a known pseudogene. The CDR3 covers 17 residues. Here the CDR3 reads CVRSLRRREVANEKLFF. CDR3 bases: TGTGTCAGAAGCTTACGGCGAAGGGAGGTTGCTAATGAAAAACTGTTTTTT.

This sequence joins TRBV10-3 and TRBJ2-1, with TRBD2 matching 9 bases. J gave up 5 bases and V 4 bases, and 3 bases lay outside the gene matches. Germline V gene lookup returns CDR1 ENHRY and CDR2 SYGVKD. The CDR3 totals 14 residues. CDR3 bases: TGTGCCATCAGTGCGAAGCGGGAGGACAATGAGCAGTTCTTC. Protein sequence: CAISAKREDNEQFF.

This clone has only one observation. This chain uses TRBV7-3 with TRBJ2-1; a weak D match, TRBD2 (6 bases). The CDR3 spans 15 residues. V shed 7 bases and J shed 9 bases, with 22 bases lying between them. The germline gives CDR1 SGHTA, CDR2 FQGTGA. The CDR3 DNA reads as TGTGCCAGCAACAACGGGGGACTGGGGTTTGGTGAGCAGTTCTTC. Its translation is CASNNGGLGFGEQFF. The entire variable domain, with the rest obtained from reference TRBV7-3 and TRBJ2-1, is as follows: GAGVSQTPSNKVTEKGKYVELRCDPISGHTALYWYRQSLGQGPEFLIYFQGTGAADDSGLPNDRFFAVRPEGSVSTLKIQRTERGDSAVYLCASNNGGLGFGEQFFGPGTRLTVL.

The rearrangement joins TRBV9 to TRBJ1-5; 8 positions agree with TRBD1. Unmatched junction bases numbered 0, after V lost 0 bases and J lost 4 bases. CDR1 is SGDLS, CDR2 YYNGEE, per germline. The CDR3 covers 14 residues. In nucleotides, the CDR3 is TGTGCCAGCAGCGTAGGACAGGGGAATCAGCCCCAGCATTTT. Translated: CASSVGQGNQPQHF.

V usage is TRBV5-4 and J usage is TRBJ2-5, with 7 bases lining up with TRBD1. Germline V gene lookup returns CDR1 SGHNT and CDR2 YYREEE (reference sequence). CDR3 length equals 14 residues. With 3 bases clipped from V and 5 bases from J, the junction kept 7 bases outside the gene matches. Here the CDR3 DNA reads TGTGCCAGCAGCTGGACAGGTCCAGGGGAGACCCAGTACTTC. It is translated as CASSWTGPGETQYF.

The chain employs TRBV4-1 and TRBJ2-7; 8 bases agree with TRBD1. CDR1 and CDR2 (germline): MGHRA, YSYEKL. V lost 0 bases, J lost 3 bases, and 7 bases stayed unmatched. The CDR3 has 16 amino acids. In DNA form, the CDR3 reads TGCGCCAGCAGCCAAGACCTACAGGGGGTCGTCTACGAGCAGTACTTC. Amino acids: CASSQDLQGVVYEQYF.

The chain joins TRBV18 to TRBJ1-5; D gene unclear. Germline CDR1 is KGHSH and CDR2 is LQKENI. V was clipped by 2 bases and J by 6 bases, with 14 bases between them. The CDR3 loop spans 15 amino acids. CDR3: CASSPDGLGGQPQHF. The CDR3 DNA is TGTGCCAGCTCACCAGACGGCTTGGGAGGTCAGCCCCAGCATTTT. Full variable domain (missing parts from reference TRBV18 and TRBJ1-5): NAGVMQNPRHLVRRRGQEARLRCSPMKGHSHVYWYRQLPEEGLKFMVYLQKENIIDESGMPKERFSAEFPKEGPSILRIQQVVRGDSAAYFCASSPDGLGGQPQHFGDGTRLSIL.

For the CDR3, the DNA is TGTGCCAGCAGCTTAGTGTCGGCAGGGGGCTATGGCTACACCTTC. Translating gives CASSLVSAGGYGYTF. The chain couples TRBV11-2 to TRBJ1-2, with TRBD1 matching 7 bases. This CDR3 spans 15 amino acids. CDR1 and CDR2 from the germline V gene are SGHAT and FQNNGV. The ends lost 1 base at V and 4 bases at J; junction bases unmatched: 6. Variable domain in full (rest from reference TRBV11-2 and TRBJ1-2): EAGVAQSPRYKIIEKRQSVAFWCNPISGHATLYWYQQILGQGPKLLIQFQNNGVVDDSQLPKDRFSAERLKGVDSTLKIQPAKLEDSAVYLCASSLVSAGGYGYTFGSGTRLTVV.

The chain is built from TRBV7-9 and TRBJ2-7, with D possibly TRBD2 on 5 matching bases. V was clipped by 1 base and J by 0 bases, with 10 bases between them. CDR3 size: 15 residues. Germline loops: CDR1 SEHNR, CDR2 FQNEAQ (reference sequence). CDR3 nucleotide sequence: TGTGCCAGCAGCTTAGACCCCCGGGGCTCCTACGAGCAGTACTTC. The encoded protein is CASSLDPRGSYEQYF.

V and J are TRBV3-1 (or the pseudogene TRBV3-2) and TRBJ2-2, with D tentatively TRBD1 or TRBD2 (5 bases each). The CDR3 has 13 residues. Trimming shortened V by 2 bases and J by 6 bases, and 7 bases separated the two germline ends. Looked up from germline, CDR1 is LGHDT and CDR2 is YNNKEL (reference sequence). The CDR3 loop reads CASSQRGAGELFF. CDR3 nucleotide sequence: TGTGCCAGCAGCCAACGAGGGGCCGGGGAGCTGTTTTTT.

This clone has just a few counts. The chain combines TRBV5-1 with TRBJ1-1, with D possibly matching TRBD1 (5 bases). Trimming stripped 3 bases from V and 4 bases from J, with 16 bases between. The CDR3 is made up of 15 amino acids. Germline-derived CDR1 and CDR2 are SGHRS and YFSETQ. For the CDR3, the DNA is TGCGCCAGCAGCTCTGGCAGGGATGGAAGCACTGAAGCTTTCTTT. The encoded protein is CASSSGRDGSTEAFF.

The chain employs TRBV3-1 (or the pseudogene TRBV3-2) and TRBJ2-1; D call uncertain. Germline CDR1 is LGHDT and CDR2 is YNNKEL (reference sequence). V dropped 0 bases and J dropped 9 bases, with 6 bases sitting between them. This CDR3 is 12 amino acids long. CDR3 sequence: CASSQEHSEQFF. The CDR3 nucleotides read TGTGCCAGCAGCCAAGAACATTCTGAGCAGTTCTTC.

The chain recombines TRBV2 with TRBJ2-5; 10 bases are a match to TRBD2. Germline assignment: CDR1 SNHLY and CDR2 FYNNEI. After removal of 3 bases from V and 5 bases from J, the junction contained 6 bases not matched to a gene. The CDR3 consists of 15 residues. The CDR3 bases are TGTGCCAGCAGTGAGCGAGCGGGGGGGCCTGAGACCCAGTACTTC. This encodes CASSERAGGPETQYF. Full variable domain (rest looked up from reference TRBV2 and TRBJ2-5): EPEVTQTPSHQVTQMGQEVILRCVPISNHLYFYWYRQILGQKVEFLVSFYNNEISEKSEIFDDQFSVERPDGSNFTLKIRSTKLEDSAMYFCASSERAGGPETQYFGPGTRLLVL.

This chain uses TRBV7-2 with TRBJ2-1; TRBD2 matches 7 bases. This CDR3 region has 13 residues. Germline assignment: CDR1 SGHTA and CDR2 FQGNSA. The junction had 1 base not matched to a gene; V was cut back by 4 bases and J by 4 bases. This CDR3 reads CASSSGLYNEQFF. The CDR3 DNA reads TGTGCCAGCAGCTCGGGACTATACAATGAGCAGTTCTTC.

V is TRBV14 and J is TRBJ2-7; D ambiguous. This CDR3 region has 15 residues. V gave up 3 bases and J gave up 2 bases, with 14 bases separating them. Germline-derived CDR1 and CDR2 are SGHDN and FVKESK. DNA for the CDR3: TGTGCCAGCAGCCATGGTTGGGAAGCTACCTACGAGCAGTACTTC. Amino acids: CASSHGWEATYEQYF.

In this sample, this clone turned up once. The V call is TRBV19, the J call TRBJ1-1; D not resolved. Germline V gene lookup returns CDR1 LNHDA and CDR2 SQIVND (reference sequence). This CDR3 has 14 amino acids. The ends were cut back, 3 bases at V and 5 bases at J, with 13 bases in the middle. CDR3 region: CASSIFSLRTEAFF. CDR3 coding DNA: TGTGCCAGTAGTATCTTTTCTCTTCGGACTGAAGCTTTCTTT.

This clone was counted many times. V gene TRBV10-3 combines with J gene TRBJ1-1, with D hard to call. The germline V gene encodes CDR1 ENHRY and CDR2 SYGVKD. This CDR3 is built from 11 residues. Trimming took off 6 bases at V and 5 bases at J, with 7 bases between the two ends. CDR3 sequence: CAISGLTEAFF. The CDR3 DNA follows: TGTGCCATCAGCGGGCTTACTGAAGCTTTCTTT.

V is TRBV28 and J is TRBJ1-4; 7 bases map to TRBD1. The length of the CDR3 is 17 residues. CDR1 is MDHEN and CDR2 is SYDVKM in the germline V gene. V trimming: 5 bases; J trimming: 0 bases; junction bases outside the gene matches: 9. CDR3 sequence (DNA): TGTGCCAGCAGTCTACCGACAGGGATGGCAACTAATGAAAAACTGTTTTTT. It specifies CASSLPTGMATNEKLFF.

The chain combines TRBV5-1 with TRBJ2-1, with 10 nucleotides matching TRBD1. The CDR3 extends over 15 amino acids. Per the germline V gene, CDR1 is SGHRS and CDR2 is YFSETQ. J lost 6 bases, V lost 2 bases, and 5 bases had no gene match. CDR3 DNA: TGCGCCAGCAGCTTTTCCGGGACAGGGGTCAATGAGCAGTTCTTC. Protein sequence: CASSFSGTGVNEQFF.

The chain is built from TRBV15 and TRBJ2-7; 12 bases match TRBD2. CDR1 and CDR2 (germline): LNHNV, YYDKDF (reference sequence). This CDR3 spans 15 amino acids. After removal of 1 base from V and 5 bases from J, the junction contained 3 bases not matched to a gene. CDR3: CATSRGLAGEHEQYF. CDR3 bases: TGTGCCACCAGCAGAGGACTAGCGGGAGAACACGAGCAGTACTTC.

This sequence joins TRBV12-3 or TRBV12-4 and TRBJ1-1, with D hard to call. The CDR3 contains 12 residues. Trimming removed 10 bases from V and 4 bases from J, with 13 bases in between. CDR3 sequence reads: CATRDEGTEAFF. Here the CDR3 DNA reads TGTGCCACTAGAGATGAAGGCACTGAAGCTTTCTTT.

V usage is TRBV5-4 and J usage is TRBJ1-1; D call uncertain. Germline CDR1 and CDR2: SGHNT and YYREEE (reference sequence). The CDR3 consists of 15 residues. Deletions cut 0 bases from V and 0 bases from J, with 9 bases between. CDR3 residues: CASSLDGGMNTEAFF. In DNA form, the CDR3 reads TGTGCCAGCAGCTTGGATGGCGGTATGAACACTGAAGCTTTCTTT.

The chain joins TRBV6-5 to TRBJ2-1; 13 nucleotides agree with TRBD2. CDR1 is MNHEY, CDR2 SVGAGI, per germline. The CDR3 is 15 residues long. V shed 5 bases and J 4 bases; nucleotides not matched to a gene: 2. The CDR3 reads CASSRTSGGYNEQFF. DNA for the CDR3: TGTGCCAGCAGTCGGACTAGCGGGGGTTACAATGAGCAGTTCTTC.

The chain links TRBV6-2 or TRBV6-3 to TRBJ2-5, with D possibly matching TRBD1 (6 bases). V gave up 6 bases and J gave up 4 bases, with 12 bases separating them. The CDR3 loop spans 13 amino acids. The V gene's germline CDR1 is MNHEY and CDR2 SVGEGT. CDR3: CASSTGTRETQYF. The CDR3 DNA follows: TGTGCCAGCAGCACCGGGACAAGAGAGACCCAGTACTTC.